This entry concerns a single T cell receptor (beta chain). As originally analysed: Amplification of reference gene primers provided the estimated nucleated cell counts. TCRdb's copy holds only in-frame clones and misses some; the assay was immunoSEQ multiplex PCR. That table gives V, J and clone size, and the DNA gave D and trimming. The sample holds 6,000 to 9,500 clones, more than 60% seen once. This record belongs to a study of blood T cell repertoires in COVID-19. Study at large: COVID-19 samples from acute and convalescent phases originated in the United States, Italy and Spain. T cells, B-cell-depleted T cells, or PBMCs supplied cDNA or gDNA.

The CDR3 contains 15 residues. V lost 2 bases, J lost 0 bases, and 10 bases lay in between. The germline gives CDR1 MDHEN, CDR2 SYDVKM. The source material was peripheral blood. The chain couples TRBV28 to TRBJ1-2, with D unresolved. The clonotype was recovered from a human donor in a cohort sampled during active COVID-19. CDR3 in amino acids: CASSLKDFSNYGYTF. CDR3 nucleotide sequence: TGTGCCAGCAGTTTAAAAGACTTCTCTAACTATGGCTACACCTTC.